Listed below are T cell receptor beta chains from one sample, sequenced in a study of CD8+CD57+ T cells in acquired aplastic anemia. MiXCR, run by TCRdb on the reads, gives a single entry per CDR3 protein. The sample includes more than 150,000 distinct CDR3 sequences, under 55% of them seen just once. The sample taken for sequencing was sorted CD4+, CD8+, or CD8+CD57+ T cells (not recorded which) from PBMCs. The receptors shown here come from a human donor in good health. Each CDR3 is given with its conserved first and last residue. D genes are given only for firm matches. Clone size is stated in some rows and not others, as once, few, many or a class when expanded.

cdr3_length | j_call | d_call | v_call | clone_size | cdr3_aa | cdr3_nt
14 | TRBJ1-6 | NA | TRBV7-2 | NA | CASSFGQPPTPLHF | TGTGCCAGCAGCTTCGGACAGCCCCCGACGCCCCTCCACTTT
15 | TRBJ2-5 | TRBD2 | TRBV12-3/TRBV12-4 | many | CASRPRLAGGETQYF | TGTGCCAGCAGACCCCGACTAGCGGGAGGCGAGACCCAGTACTTC
15 | TRBJ1-1 | TRBD1 | TRBV19 | many | CASSIGRTGLAEAFF | TGTGCCAGTAGTATAGGTAGGACAGGACTAGCTGAAGCTTTCTTT
16 | TRBJ1-2 | NA | TRBV11-1 | few | CASSTTRTAANYGYTF | TGTGCCAGCAGCACCACCCGGACGGCCGCTAACTATGGCTACACCTTC
16 | TRBJ2-7 | NA | TRBV18 | few | CASSPPSGGLTYEQYF | TGTGCCAGCTCACCTCCGTCTGGGGGGCTGACCTACGAGCAGTACTTC
13 | TRBJ2-5 | NA | TRBV5-1 | many | CASSLNLGETQYF | TGCGCCAGCAGCTTGAATCTGGGAGAGACCCAGTACTTC
12 | TRBJ2-1 | NA | TRBV24-1 | NA | CATSDVVYEQFF | TGTGCCACCAGTGATGTTGTCTATGAGCAGTTCTTC
15 | TRBJ1-2 | TRBD1 | TRBV27 | few | CASSLYRTGVNGYTF | TGTGCCAGCAGTTTATATCGGACAGGGGTAAATGGCTACACCTTC
12 | TRBJ1-5 | NA | TRBV7-9 | NA | CASSPLEQPQHF | TGTGCCAGCAGCCCGCTGGAACAGCCCCAGCATTTT
13 | TRBJ2-7 | TRBD2 | TRBV20-1 | many | CSAGGGIRYEQYF | TGCAGTGCTGGGGGAGGGATAAGGTACGAGCAGTACTTC
16 | TRBJ1-1 | TRBD1 | TRBV3-1 | NA | CASSQGDRVWDTEASF | TGTGCCAGCAGCCAAGGGGACAGGGTGTGGGACACTGAAGCTTCCTTT
14 | TRBJ2-3 | TRBD1 | TRBV24-1 | NA | CASGPGQSTDTQYF | TGTGCCAGTGGACCGGGACAGAGCACAGATACGCAGTATTTT
15 | TRBJ2-2 | NA | TRBV10-2 | many | CASRTSGGGTGELFF | TGCGCCAGCAGGACTTCCGGTGGGGGCACCGGGGAGCTGTTTTTT
13 | TRBJ1-1 | NA | TRBV3-1 | NA | CASSQLETTEAFF | TGTGCCAGCAGCCAATTGGAGACCACTGAAGCTTTCTTT
14 | TRBJ1-1 | NA | TRBV2 | NA | CASLAGLGNTEAFF | TGTGCCAGCCTGGCGGGGCTGGGGAACACTGAAGCTTTCTTT
14 | TRBJ2-1 | TRBD2 | TRBV30 | NA | CAWSGGLGVNEQFF | TGTGCCTGGAGTGGCGGACTAGGTGTCAATGAGCAGTTCTTC
18 | TRBJ1-2 | TRBD1 | TRBV19 | NA | CASGGAGQWKASGYGYTF | TGTGCCAGCGGCGGTGCGGGACAGTGGAAAGCCTCTGGCTATGGCTACACCTTC
15 | TRBJ1-3 | NA | TRBV5-8 | many | CASSLEPGRWNTIYF | TGTGCCAGCAGCTTGGAACCGGGCCGATGGAACACCATATATTTT
12 | TRBJ1-4 | NA | TRBV2 | NA | CASSQQDEKLFF | TGTGCCAGCAGTCAACAGGATGAAAAACTGTTTTTT
14 | TRBJ2-1 | TRBD2 | TRBV29-1 | NA | CSVEELAAYNEQFF | TGCAGCGTTGAAGAACTAGCGGCCTACAATGAGCAGTTCTTC
16 | TRBJ2-3 | NA | TRBV4-2 | many | CASSPSGAQAGDTQYF | TGTGCCAGCAGCCCGAGCGGAGCCCAAGCCGGAGATACGCAGTATTTT
15 | TRBJ2-7 | TRBD1 | TRBV7-3 | NA | CASSLGDRGLYEQYF | TGTGCCAGCAGCTTAGGAGACAGGGGGCTTTACGAGCAGTACTTC
13 | TRBJ2-7 | NA | TRBV15 | few | CATSRDRSDEQYF | TGTGCCACCAGCAGAGATCGTTCCGACGAGCAGTACTTC
13 | TRBJ2-7 | NA | TRBV7-2 | few | CASSVGRDYEQYF | TGTGCCAGCAGCGTAGGTCGGGACTACGAGCAGTACTTC
14 | TRBJ1-1 | NA | TRBV7-3 | many | CASSLGIEGTEAFF | TGTGCCAGCAGCTTAGGGATTGAAGGGACTGAAGCTTTCTTT
17 | TRBJ2-5 | TRBD1 | TRBV11-2 | NA | CASGLPLDRAFDETQYF | TGTGCCAGCGGCTTACCACTGGACAGGGCCTTTGATGAGACCCAGTACTTC
16 | TRBJ1-3 | NA | TRBV14 | many | CASSQGTVGSGNTIYF | TGTGCCAGCAGCCAAGGGACCGTCGGCTCTGGAAACACCATATATTTT
14 | TRBJ1-1 | TRBD1 | TRBV7-9 | many | CASSLGQINTEAFF | TGTGCCAGCAGCCTGGGACAGATCAACACTGAAGCTTTCTTT
12 | TRBJ1-1 | NA | TRBV29-1 | NA | CSVEVQGNEAFF | TGCAGCGTTGAAGTGCAGGGAAATGAAGCTTTCTTT
14 | TRBJ2-7 | NA | TRBV10-3 | NA | CATQMGRESYGQYF | TGTGCCACTCAAATGGGGCGGGAATCCTACGGGCAGTACTTC
14 | TRBJ1-6 | NA | TRBV7-9 | few | CASSQDGWASPLHF | TGTGCCAGCAGCCAGGACGGTTGGGCTTCACCCCTCCACTTT
12 | TRBJ2-1 | TRBD2 | TRBV20-1 | many | CSARGTSNEQFF | TGCAGTGCTAGAGGGACTAGTAATGAGCAGTTCTTC
12 | TRBJ1-2 | TRBD1 | TRBV12-3/TRBV12-4 | NA | CASSGTGDGYTF | TGTGCCAGCTCCGGGACAGGAGACGGCTACACCTTC
14 | TRBJ2-5 | NA | TRBV7-9 | many | CASSWGGGQETQYF | TGTGCCAGCAGTTGGGGGGGCGGCCAAGAGACCCAGTACTTC
14 | TRBJ2-7 | TRBD2 | TRBV11-3 | NA | CASSDTSGGYEQYF | TGTGCCAGCAGCGACACTAGCGGGGGCTACGAGCAGTACTTC
13 | TRBJ2-7 | NA | TRBV11-2 | many | CASSLGPIMEQYF | TGTGCCAGCAGCTTAGGGCCCATTATGGAGCAGTACTTC
13 | TRBJ2-3 | NA | TRBV12-3/TRBV12-4 | NA | CASSLTGVNEQYF | TGTGCCAGCAGTTTAACCGGGGTCAATGAGCAGTATTTT
13 | TRBJ2-3 | NA | TRBV20-1 | few | CSADEGGTDTQYF | TGCAGTGCTGACGAAGGAGGGACAGATACGCAGTATTTT
16 | TRBJ2-1 | NA | TRBV28 | few | CASSKQGGGSYNEQFF | TGTGCCAGCAGTAAACAAGGAGGGGGCTCCTACAATGAGCAGTTCTTC
14 | TRBJ2-7 | NA | TRBV18 | NA | CASSPSAVSYEQYF | TGTGCCAGCTCACCATCGGCAGTTTCCTACGAGCAGTACTTC
13 | TRBJ1-4 | TRBD1 | TRBV6-1 | NA | CASSGGQGRKLFF | TGTGCCAGCAGTGGGGGACAGGGAAGAAAACTGTTTTTT
19 | TRBJ2-2 | NA | TRBV4-1 | few | CASSQDPPGLTRNTGELFF | TGCGCCAGCAGCCAAGATCCCCCAGGCCTGACGCGGAACACCGGGGAGCTGTTTTTT
13 | TRBJ2-7 | NA | TRBV20-1 | NA | CSASGGPLYEQYF | TGCAGTGCTAGTGGCGGGCCCCTCTACGAGCAGTACTTC
15 | TRBJ2-5 | NA | TRBV7-2 | NA | CASSLTPMAAETQYF | TGTGCCAGCAGCTTAACGCCGATGGCAGCAGAGACCCAGTACTTC
17 | TRBJ2-7 | NA | TRBV11-1 | NA | CASSLVIGAGANYEQYF | TGTGCCAGCAGCCTAGTGATTGGGGCAGGGGCGAACTACGAGCAGTACTTC
11 | TRBJ2-1 | NA | TRBV20-1 | NA | CSAPATGEQFF | TGCAGTGCCCCCGCGACCGGCGAGCAGTTCTTC
14 | TRBJ2-5 | NA | TRBV5-1 | NA | CASSLGPEQETQYF | TGCGCCAGCAGCTTGGGCCCAGAGCAAGAGACCCAGTACTTC
13 | TRBJ2-7 | NA | TRBV6-5 | many | CASTWDIPYEQYF | TGTGCCAGCACGTGGGACATCCCCTACGAGCAGTACTTC
15 | TRBJ2-3 | TRBD2 | TRBV18 | NA | CASSPGGGYTDTQYF | TGTGCCAGCTCACCCGGCGGGGGATACACAGATACGCAGTATTTT